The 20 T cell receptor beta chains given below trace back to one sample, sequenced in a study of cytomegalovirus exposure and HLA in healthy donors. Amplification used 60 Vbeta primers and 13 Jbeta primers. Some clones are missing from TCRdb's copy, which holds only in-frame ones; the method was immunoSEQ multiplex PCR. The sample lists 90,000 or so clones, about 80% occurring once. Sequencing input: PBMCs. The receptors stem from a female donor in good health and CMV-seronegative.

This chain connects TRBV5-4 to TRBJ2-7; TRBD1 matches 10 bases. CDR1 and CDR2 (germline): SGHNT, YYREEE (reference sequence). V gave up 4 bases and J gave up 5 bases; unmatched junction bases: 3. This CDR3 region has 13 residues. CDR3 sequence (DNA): TGTGCCAGCAGCCGACAGGGGGCCGACGAGCAGTACTTC. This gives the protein CASSRQGADEQYF.

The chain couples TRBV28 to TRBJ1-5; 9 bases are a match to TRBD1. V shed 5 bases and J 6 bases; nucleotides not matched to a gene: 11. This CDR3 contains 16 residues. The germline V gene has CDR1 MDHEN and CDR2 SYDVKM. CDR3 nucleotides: TGTGCCAGCAGTCCCCACGGGACAGGGTGGGGTCAGCCCCAGCATTTT. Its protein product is CASSPHGTGWGQPQHF.

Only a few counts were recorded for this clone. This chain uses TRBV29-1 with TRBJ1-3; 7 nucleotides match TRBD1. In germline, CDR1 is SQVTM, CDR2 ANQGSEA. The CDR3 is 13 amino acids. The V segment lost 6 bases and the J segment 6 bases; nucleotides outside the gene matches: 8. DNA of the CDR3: TGCAGCGTCAAGGCAGGGGGTGAAAACACCATATATTTT. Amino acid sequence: CSVKAGGENTIYF.

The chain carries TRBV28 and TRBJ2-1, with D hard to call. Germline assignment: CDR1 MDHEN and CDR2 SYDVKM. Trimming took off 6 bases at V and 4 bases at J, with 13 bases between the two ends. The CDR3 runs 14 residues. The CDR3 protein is CASSSAKRYNEQFF. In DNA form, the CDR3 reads TGTGCCAGCAGCTCAGCTAAGAGGTACAATGAGCAGTTCTTC.

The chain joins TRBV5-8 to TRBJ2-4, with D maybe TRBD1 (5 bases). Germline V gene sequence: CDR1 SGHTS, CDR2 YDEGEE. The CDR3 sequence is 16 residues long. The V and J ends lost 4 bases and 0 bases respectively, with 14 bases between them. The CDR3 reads CASSLRDALAKNIQYF. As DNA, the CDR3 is TGTGCCAGCAGCCTCAGGGATGCATTAGCCAAAAACATTCAGTACTTC.

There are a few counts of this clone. CDR3 in amino acids: CATGGGGTEAFF. The CDR3 nucleotides read TGTGCCACCGGAGGAGGTGGCACTGAAGCTTTCTTT. The rearrangement links TRBV6-5 to TRBJ1-1; D is ambiguous. The CDR3 spans 12 residues. Germline V gives CDR1 MNHEY, CDR2 SVGAGI. Trimming took 10 bases from V and 4 from J, leaving 13 bases between them.

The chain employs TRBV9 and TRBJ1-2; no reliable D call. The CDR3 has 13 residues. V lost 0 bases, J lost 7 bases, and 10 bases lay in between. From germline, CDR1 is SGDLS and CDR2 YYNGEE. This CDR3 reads CASSVVGLGGYTF. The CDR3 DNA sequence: TGTGCCAGCAGCGTAGTTGGGCTGGGTGGCTACACCTTC.

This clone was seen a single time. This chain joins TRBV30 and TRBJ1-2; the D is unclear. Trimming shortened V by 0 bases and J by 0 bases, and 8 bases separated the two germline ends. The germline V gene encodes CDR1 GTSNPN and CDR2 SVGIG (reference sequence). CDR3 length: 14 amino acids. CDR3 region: CAWSVPEANYGYTF. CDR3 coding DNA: TGTGCCTGGAGTGTGCCAGAAGCTAACTATGGCTACACCTTC.

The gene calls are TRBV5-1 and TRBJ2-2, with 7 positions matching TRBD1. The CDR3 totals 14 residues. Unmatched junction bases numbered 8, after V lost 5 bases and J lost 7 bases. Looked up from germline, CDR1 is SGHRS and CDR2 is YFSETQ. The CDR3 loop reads CASSSGQVGGELFF. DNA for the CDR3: TGCGCCAGCAGTTCCGGACAGGTTGGCGGGGAGCTGTTTTTT.

The CDR3 reads CASSWASQRGYTF. The CDR3 bases are TGTGCCAGCAGTTGGGCCTCCCAACGGGGCTACACCTTC. The chain carries TRBV25-1 and TRBJ1-2, with D uncertain. The CDR3 has 13 residues. Germline-derived CDR1 and CDR2 are MGHDK and SYGVNS. The V end was cut by 5 bases, the J end by 8 bases, with 15 bases between.

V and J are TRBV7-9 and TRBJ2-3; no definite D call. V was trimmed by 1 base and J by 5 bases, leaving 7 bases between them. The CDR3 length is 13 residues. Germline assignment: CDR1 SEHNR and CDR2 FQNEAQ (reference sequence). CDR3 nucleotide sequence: TGTGCCAGCAGCTTAGTCTATTTAGATACGCAGTATTTT. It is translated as CASSLVYLDTQYF.

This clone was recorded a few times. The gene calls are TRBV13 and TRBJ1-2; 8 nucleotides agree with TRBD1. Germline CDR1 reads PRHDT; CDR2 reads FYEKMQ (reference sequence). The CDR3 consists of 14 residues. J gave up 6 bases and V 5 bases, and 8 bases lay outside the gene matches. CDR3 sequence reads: CASSGRTQGDGYTF. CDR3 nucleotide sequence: TGTGCCAGCAGCGGGCGGACACAGGGGGATGGCTACACCTTC.

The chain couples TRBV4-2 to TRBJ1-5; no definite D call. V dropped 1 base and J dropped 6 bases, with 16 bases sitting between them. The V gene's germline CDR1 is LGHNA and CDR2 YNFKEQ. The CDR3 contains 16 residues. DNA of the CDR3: TGTGCCAGCAGCCAAGGACATCCCCCGGGGTTTCAGCCCCAGCATTTT. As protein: CASSQGHPPGFQPQHF.

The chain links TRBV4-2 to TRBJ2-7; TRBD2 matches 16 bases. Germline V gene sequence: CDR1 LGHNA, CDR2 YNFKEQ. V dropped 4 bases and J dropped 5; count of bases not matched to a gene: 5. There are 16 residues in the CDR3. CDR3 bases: TGTGCCAGCAGCCGCGGGACTAGCGGGAGGGCGCACGAGCAGTACTTC. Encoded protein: CASSRGTSGRAHEQYF.

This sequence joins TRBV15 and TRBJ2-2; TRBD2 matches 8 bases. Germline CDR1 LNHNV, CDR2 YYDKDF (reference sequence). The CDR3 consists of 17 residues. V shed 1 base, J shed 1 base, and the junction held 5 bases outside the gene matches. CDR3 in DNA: TGTGCCACCAGCAGAGTCGGCGGGGGGCTGAACACCGGGGAGCTGTTTTTT. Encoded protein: CATSRVGGGLNTGELFF.

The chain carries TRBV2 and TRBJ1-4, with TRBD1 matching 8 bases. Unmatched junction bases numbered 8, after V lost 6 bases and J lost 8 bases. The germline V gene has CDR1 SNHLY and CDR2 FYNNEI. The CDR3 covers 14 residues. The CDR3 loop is CASSNQGAQEKLFF. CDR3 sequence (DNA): TGTGCCAGCAGCAACCAGGGGGCCCAGGAAAAACTGTTTTTT.

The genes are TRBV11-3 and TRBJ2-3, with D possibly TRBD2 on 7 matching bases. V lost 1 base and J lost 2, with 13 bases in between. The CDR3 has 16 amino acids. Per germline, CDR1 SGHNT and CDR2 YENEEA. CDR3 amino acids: CASSLGGGDLTDTQYF. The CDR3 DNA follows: TGTGCCAGCAGCTTAGGAGGGGGGGACCTCACAGATACGCAGTATTTT.

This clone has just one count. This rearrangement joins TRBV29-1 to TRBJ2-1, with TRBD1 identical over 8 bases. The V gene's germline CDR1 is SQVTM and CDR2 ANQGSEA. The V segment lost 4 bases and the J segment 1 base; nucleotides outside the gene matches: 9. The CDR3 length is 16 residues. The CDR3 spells CSVAGQATGSYNEQFF. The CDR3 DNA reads TGCAGCGTTGCGGGACAGGCGACTGGTTCCTACAATGAGCAGTTCTTC.

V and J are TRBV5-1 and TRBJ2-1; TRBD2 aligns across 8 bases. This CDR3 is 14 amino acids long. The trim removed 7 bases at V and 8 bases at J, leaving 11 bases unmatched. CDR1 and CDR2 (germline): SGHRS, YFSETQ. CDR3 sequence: CASWPSGTRYEQFF. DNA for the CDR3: TGCGCCAGCTGGCCATCCGGGACTAGGTATGAGCAGTTCTTC.

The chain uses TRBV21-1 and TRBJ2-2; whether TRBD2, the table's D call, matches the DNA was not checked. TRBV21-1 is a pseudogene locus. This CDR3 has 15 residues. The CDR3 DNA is TGTGCCAGCATCCCCGGAGAAGCGAACACCGGGGAGCTGTTTTTT. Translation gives CASIPGEANTGELFF.